This T cell receptor beta chain stems from a study of T cells of healthy individuals. The CDR3 has 14 residues. Trimming left V 4 bases short and J 2 bases short, with 12 bases between. CDR1 and CDR2 (germline): MGHDK, SYGVNS. Each CDR3 protein is one row after TCRdb ran MiXCR on the 5' RACE reads. The sample has about 82,000 distinct CDR3 sequences, 4% to 5.5% seen once. This receptor was identified in a female donor in good health. The chain combines TRBV25-1 with TRBJ2-7, with D possibly matching TRBD1 (6 bases). CDR3 amino acids: CASSGETGPYEQYF. CDR3 in DNA: TGTGCCAGCAGTGGGGAGACAGGCCCCTACGAGCAGTACTTC.